One sample yielded the 16 T cell receptor beta chains listed below, sequenced in a study of CD8+CD57+ T cells in acquired aplastic anemia. Profiling of TCR beta VDJ combinations and CDR3 sequences used genomic DNA as template. MiXCR was run by TCRdb on the reads, yielding one entry per CDR3 protein. In the table there are 150,000 to 200,000 distinct CDR3 sequences, 64% of which are singletons. The sequencing input was sorted CD4+, CD8+, or CD8+CD57+ T cells (not recorded which) from PBMCs. These receptors all come from a human donor with severe aplastic anemia or a healthy control (not recorded which).

This chain connects TRBV19 to TRBJ1-1; 7 nucleotides align to TRBD1. Germline V gene sequence: CDR1 LNHDA, CDR2 SQIVND (reference sequence). The junction had 11 bases not matched to a gene; V was cut back by 4 bases and J by 0 bases. The CDR3 loop spans 17 amino acids. The CDR3 region is CASSTTRQGYVNTEAFF. The DNA for the CDR3 is TGTGCCAGTAGTACCACCCGACAGGGATATGTGAACACTGAAGCTTTCTTT.

This chain links TRBV20-1 with TRBJ1-1, with 7 nucleotides matching TRBD1. Unmatched junction bases numbered 8, after V lost 3 bases and J lost 4 bases. CDR1 and CDR2 from the germline V gene are DFQATT and SNEGSKA (reference sequence). CDR3 size: 14 residues. CDR3 residues: CSASEGRGPTEAFF. The CDR3 DNA is TGCAGTGCTAGCGAGGGGAGGGGGCCCACTGAAGCTTTCTTT.

The chain employs TRBV6-5 and TRBJ2-4, with D possibly being TRBD2 (5 bases). CDR1 MNHEY and CDR2 SVGAGI come from the germline V gene. The CDR3 sequence is 15 residues long. The V and J ends lost 8 bases and 1 base respectively, with 15 bases between them. The CDR3 sequence is CASEPGVGAKNIQYF. The CDR3 DNA reads as TGTGCCAGCGAACCCGGGGTGGGGGCCAAAAACATTCAGTACTTC.

This clonotype has a handful of counts. Here the CDR3 DNA reads TGTGCCAGAGATACATTGGGGGAGACCCAGTACTTC. It encodes CARDTLGETQYF. The chain joins TRBV2 to TRBJ2-5; D is unclear. The V end was cut by 9 bases, the J end by 5 bases, with 13 bases between. The CDR3 is made up of 12 amino acids. Germline CDR1 SNHLY, CDR2 FYNNEI. Together with reference TRBV2 and TRBJ2-5, the CDR3 gives the full variable domain: EPEVTQTPSHQVTQMGQEVILRCVPISNHLYFYWYRQILGQKVEFLVSFYNNEISEKSEIFDDQFSVERPDGSNFTLKIRSTKLEDSAMYFCARDTLGETQYFGPGTRLLVL.

The rearrangement links TRBV10-3 to TRBJ2-3; D gene ambiguous. The V end lost 5 bases, the J end lost 5 bases, and 5 bases lay between the germline ends. CDR1 and CDR2 from the germline V gene are ENHRY and SYGVKD. The length of the CDR3 is 11 residues. CDR3 DNA sequence: TGTGCCATCAGTTTGGGAGATACGCAGTATTTT. This sequence encodes CAISLGDTQYF.

This clonotype was detected ten times or more. V is TRBV7-9 and J is TRBJ2-5; no clear D. Germline lookup yields CDR1 SEHNR and CDR2 FQNEAQ (reference sequence). The germline V and J ends were trimmed by 3 bases and 1 base, with 9 bases remaining between them. This CDR3 contains 14 residues. As DNA, the CDR3 is TGTGCCAGCAGCTTCAGTTCGGGCCAAGAGACCCAGTACTTC. It translates to CASSFSSGQETQYF.

This clonotype was counted at least ten times. The chain combines TRBV9 with TRBJ2-2, with D perhaps given as TRBD1 or TRBD2 (6 bases each). This CDR3 is built from 14 residues. V was trimmed by 4 bases and J by 9 bases, leaving 16 bases between them. CDR1 is SGDLS and CDR2 is YYNGEE in the germline V gene. The CDR3 here is CASSPGGGRWELFF. The CDR3 DNA reads as TGTGCCAGCAGCCCCGGTGGGGGGCGTTGGGAGCTGTTTTTT.

This chain uses TRBV15 with TRBJ1-2; 10 nucleotides align to TRBD1. The trim removed 0 bases at V and 5 bases at J, leaving 6 bases unmatched. This CDR3 has 16 residues. Germline values: CDR1 LNHNV, CDR2 YYDKDF (reference sequence). CDR3 sequence: CATSRDRGGQGYGYTF. Written as DNA, the CDR3 is TGTGCCACCAGCAGAGACCGAGGGGGACAGGGGTATGGCTACACCTTC.

The gene calls are TRBV9 and TRBJ2-7; either TRBD1 or TRBD2 may supply D (6 bases each). The ends were cut back, 3 bases at V and 9 bases at J, with 22 bases in the middle. CDR3 length equals 15 residues. The V gene's germline CDR1 is SGDLS and CDR2 YYNGEE. In DNA, the CDR3 is TGTGCCAGCAGCGCCGGGCAGGAGGGGACAATGGGGCAGTACTTC. Protein product: CASSAGQEGTMGQYF.

The chain uses TRBV7-9 and TRBJ1-2; possible D gene TRBD1, 6 bases. The CDR3 covers 15 residues. Germline lookup yields CDR1 SEHNR and CDR2 FQNEAQ (reference sequence). V was shortened by 3 bases and J by 6 bases, with 17 bases between the two germline ends. The CDR3 reads CASSLSAGEWNGYTF. The CDR3 bases are TGTGCCAGCAGCTTGTCTGCAGGGGAGTGGAATGGCTACACCTTC.

This clonotype came up once. CDR3 DNA sequence: TGTGCCAGCAGCCCCGGAGAACCCCGGGGTTACGAGCAGTACTTC. Its protein is CASSPGEPRGYEQYF. The chain joins TRBV25-1 to TRBJ2-7; tentatively, D is TRBD2 (5 bases). The V gene's germline CDR1 is MGHDK and CDR2 SYGVNS. The CDR3 has 15 amino acids. V lost 6 bases and J 4 bases, leaving 19 bases between the germline ends.

This clonotype has ten or more counts. The gene calls are TRBV4-1 and TRBJ2-1, with a possible D match to TRBD2 (6 bases). The CDR3 sequence is 15 residues long. The germline gives CDR1 MGHRA, CDR2 YSYEKL. V lost 1 base to trimming and J lost 5 bases, with 12 bases between them. The CDR3, as DNA: TGCGCCAGCAGCCAAGTTGGACTAAACAACAATGAGCAGTTCTTC. It translates to CASSQVGLNNNEQFF.

On this clonotype: As the CDR3 is not closed by the conserved phenylalanine or tryptophan, this likely results from a read error. Because the CDR3's place on the DNA is in doubt, the DNA is left out and the CDR3 is given as listed by TCRdb. V is TRBV29-1 and J is TRBJ2-1; TRBD2, the table's D call, was not compared with the DNA. The germline gives CDR1 SQVTM, CDR2 ANQGSEA. 11 amino acids form the CDR3, both terminal residues included. CDR3 region: CSVEVTSVLFL.

J is TRBJ2-7 and V is TRBV20-1; D not certain. V was shortened by 3 bases and J by 3 bases, with 12 bases between the two germline ends. Germline V gene lookup returns CDR1 DFQATT and CDR2 SNEGSKA (reference sequence). This CDR3 has 13 residues. In nucleotides, the CDR3 is TGCAGTGCTAGCCAATCGGACGGCTACGAGCAGTACTTC. Amino acids: CSASQSDGYEQYF.

The sample holds many counts of this clonotype. The chain joins TRBV4-3 to TRBJ1-2; D call uncertain. CDR3 length: 15 amino acids. V lost 4 bases to trimming and J lost 2 bases, with 14 bases between them. CDR1 is LGHNA and CDR2 is YSLEER in the germline V gene. The CDR3 DNA follows: TGCGCCAGCAGCCCCCCTAACAGTCCCAACTATGGCTACACCTTC. Amino acids: CASSPPNSPNYGYTF.

This clonotype was counted a few times. The rearrangement links TRBV7-3 to TRBJ2-2; 8 bases are shared with TRBD1. CDR1 is SGHTA and CDR2 is FQGTGA in the germline V gene. V was pared by 3 bases and J by 6 bases, with 9 bases of the junction left unmatched. The CDR3 extends over 16 amino acids. Here the CDR3 DNA reads TGTGCCAGCAGCTTGACAGGGGCCCGCGGATCCGGGGAGCTGTTTTTT. It codes for CASSLTGARGSGELFF.